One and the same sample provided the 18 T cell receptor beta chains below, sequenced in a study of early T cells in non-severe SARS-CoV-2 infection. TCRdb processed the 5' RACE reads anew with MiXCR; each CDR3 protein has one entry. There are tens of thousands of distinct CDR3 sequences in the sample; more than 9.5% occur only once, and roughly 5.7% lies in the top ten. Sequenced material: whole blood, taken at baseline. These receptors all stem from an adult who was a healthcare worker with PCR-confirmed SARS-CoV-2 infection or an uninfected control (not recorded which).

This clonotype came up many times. Written as DNA, the CDR3 is TGTGCCAGCAGCTCCGCTGCGGGAGCGCAGTATTTT. Protein sequence: CASSSAAGAQYF. V and J are TRBV11-2 and TRBJ2-3; 7 nucleotides align to TRBD2. The CDR3 has 12 residues. The V segment lost 4 bases and the J segment 10 bases; nucleotides outside the gene matches: 5. Germline-derived CDR1 and CDR2 are SGHAT and FQNNGV.

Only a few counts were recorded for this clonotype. CDR3 coding DNA: TGCAGTGCTGTGGACGGGAGGGTCTACAATGAGCAGTTCTTC. Translation gives CSAVDGRVYNEQFF. The chain has TRBV20-1 and TRBJ2-1; 8 positions match TRBD2. CDR1 is DFQATT, CDR2 SNEGSKA, per germline (reference sequence). This CDR3 is built from 14 residues. V shed 5 bases, J shed 3 bases, and the junction held 6 bases outside the gene matches.

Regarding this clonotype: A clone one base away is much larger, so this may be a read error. The CDR3, as DNA: TGTGCCAGCACCACCCCCCTGGGACTAGCGACCAATGAGCAGTTCTTC. Protein: CASTTPLGLATNEQFF. The chain employs TRBV6-2 or TRBV6-3 and TRBJ2-1; 10 bases line up with TRBD2. V was clipped by 7 bases and J by 6 bases; unmatched bases: 12. Germline-derived CDR1 and CDR2 are MNHEY and SVGEGT. The length of the CDR3 is 16 residues.

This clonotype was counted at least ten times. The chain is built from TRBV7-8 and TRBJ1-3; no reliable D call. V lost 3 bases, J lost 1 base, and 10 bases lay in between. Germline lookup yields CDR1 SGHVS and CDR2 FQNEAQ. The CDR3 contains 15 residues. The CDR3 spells CASSLEGRSGNTIYF. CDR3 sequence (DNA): TGTGCCAGCAGCTTGGAAGGCCGTTCTGGAAACACCATATATTTT.

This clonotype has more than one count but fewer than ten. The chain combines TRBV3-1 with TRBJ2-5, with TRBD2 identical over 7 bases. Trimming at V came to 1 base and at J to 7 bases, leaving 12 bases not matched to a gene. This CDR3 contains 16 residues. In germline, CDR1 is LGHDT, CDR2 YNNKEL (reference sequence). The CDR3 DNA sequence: TGTGCCAGCAGCCAAGGGATTGGGGACTATGCGGGGACCCAGTACTTC. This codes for CASSQGIGDYAGTQYF.

CDR3 in DNA: TGTGCCAGCAGCTTTCCAGGGGAGGCCTACGAGCAGTACTTC. It is translated as CASSFPGEAYEQYF. This rearrangement joins TRBV7-9 to TRBJ2-7; tentatively, D is TRBD1 or TRBD2 (6 bases each). V lost 3 bases and J lost 2, with 11 bases in between. Germline V lookup: CDR1 SEHNR, CDR2 FQNEAQ (reference sequence). This CDR3 is 14 amino acids long.

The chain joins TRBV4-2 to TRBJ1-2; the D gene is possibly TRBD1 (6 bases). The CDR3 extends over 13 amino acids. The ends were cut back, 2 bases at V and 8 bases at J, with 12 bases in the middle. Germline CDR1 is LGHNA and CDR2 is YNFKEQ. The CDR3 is CASSQRAGEGYTF. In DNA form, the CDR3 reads TGTGCCAGCAGCCAAAGGGCAGGGGAAGGCTACACCTTC.

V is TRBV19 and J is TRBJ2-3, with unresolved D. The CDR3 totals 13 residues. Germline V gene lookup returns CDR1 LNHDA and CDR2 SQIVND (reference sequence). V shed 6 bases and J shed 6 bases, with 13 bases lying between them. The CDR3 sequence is CASRSLTVDTQYF. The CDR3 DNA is TGTGCCAGTAGATCACTGACCGTGGATACGCAGTATTTT.

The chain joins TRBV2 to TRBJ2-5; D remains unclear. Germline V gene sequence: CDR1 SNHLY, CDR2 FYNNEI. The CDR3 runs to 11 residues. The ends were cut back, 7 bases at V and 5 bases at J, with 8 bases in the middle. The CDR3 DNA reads TGTGCCAGCAAGTACGGGGAGACCCAGTACTTC. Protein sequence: CASKYGETQYF.

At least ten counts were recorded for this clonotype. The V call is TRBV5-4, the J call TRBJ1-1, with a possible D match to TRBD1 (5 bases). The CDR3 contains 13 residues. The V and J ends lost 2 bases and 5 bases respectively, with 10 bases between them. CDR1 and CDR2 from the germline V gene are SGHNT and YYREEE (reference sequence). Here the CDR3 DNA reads TGTGCCAGCAGCTTACGGGGGGGAACTGAAGCTTTCTTT. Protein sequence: CASSLRGGTEAFF.

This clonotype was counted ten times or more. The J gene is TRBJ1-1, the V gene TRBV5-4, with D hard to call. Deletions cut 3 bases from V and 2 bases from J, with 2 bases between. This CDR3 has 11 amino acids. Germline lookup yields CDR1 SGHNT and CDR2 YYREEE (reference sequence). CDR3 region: CASSSNTEAFF. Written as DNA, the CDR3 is TGTGCCAGCAGCTCTAACACTGAAGCTTTCTTT. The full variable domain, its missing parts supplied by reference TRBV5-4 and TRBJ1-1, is ETGVTQSPTHLIKTRGQQVTLRCSSQSGHNTVSWYQQALGQGPQFIFQYYREEENGRGNFPPRFSGLQFPNYSSELNVNALELDDSALYLCASSSNTEAFFGQGTRLTVV.

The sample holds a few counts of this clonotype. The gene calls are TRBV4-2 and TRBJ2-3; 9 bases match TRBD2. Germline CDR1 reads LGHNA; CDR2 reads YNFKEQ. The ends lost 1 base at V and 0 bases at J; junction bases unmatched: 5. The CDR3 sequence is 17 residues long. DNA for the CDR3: TGTGCCAGCAGCCAAGTCGCTAGCGGGGACAGCACAGATACGCAGTATTTT. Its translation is CASSQVASGDSTDTQYF.

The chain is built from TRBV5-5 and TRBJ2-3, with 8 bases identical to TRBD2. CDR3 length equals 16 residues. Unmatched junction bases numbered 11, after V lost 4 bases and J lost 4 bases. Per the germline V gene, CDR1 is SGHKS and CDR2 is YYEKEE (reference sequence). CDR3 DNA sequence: TGTGCCAGCAGCCGCACGGCTAGCGGGCTGGCAGATACGCAGTATTTT. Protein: CASSRTASGLADTQYF.

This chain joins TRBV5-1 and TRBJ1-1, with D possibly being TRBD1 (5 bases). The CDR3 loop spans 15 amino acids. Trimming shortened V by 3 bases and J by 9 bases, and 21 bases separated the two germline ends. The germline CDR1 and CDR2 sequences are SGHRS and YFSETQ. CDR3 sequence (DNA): TGCGCCAGCAGCTCCGACGGTGGGGACGGGAGTAAAGCTTTCTTT. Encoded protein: CASSSDGGDGSKAFF.

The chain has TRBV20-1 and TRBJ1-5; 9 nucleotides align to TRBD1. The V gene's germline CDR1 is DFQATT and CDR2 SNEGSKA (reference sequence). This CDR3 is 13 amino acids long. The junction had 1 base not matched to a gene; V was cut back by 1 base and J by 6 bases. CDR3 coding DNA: TGCAGTGCTAGAGGACAGGGGGTTCAGCCCCAGCATTTT. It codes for CSARGQGVQPQHF.

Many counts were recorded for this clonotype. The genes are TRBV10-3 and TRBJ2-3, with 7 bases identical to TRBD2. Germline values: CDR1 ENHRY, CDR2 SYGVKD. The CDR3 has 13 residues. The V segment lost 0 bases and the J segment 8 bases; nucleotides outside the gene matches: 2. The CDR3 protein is CAISESREGTQYF. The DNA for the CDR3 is TGTGCCATCAGTGAGTCCAGGGAGGGTACGCAGTATTTT.

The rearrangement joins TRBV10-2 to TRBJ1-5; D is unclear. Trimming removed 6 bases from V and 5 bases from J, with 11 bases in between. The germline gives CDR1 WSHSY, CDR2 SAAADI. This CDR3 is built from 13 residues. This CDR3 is CASSDGSDQPQHF. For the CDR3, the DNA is TGCGCCAGCAGCGACGGATCCGATCAGCCCCAGCATTTT.

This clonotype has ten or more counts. CDR3 sequence (DNA): TGTGCCAGCACCGCACAGGCGAACACCGGGGAGCTGTTTTTT. Protein product: CASTAQANTGELFF. The chain links TRBV2 to TRBJ2-2, with D possibly matching TRBD1 (5 bases). The length of the CDR3 is 14 residues. Germline V gene data show CDR1 as SNHLY and CDR2 as FYNNEI. Deletions cut 7 bases from V and 0 bases from J, with 9 bases between.